The following is a TCR beta chain sequence with its context. The target of this receptor is not known. No much larger clonotype is one base removed from it; base qualities were not supplied. For this chain, trimming is 0 bases at the V end and 4 bases at the J end, and the number of junction bases without a gene match is 7. As encoded in the germline V gene (reference sequence), CDR1 is SGHNT while CDR2 is YYREEE. The CDR3, from cysteine to phenylalanine, totals 16 residues. Only the CDR3 DNA is retained, 48 bases long and in frame from the first base. This sample was taken from a study of neoadjuvant anti-PD-1 for oral cavity cancer (dated by TCRdb to 2020 to 2022). Describing the broader study: Before undergoing curative-intent surgical resection, most patients got three to four biweekly nivolumab doses at 3 mg/kg. Patients without progression received a fourth nivolumab dose around day 43 and underwent definitive surgical resection on days 50-56. There were about a dozen patients in the parent correlative cohort, and the response rate was approximately 36%. Patients with complete response, partial response or stable disease by RECIST 1.1 were defined as responders, whereas patients with progression were defined as non-responders.

For deep sequencing of PBMC libraries, mostly about 450 ng of input genomic DNA was used, and six replicates were run per sample. The immunoSEQ hsTCRbeta kit was used to prepare TCRbeta libraries, following the manufacturer's instructions. The completed libraries were mixed into a single pool at 3 nM, then sequenced with an Illumina NovaSeq 6000 S4 flow cell. The authors' analysis ran thus. Raw data preprocessing and quality control were performed with the immunoSEQ Analyzer. The analysis was restricted to productive rearrangements, with each unique CDR3 amino acid sequence defining a clonotype. Using the R package tcR, the researchers computed the Gini-Simpson index as their estimate of repertoire clonality. Student's t test was used to compare Gini indices, and Pearson correlation was used to assess associations with tumor size change. TCRdb carries this immuneACCESS record with in-frame sequences only. Its versions omit some clonotypes, under half of them owing to an unresolved V gene in the studies checked, with the rest unexplained. For V, J and clone size, that table is used; D and trimming come from the DNA. This sample gives around 65,000 clones in total; about nine tenths of them show up just once. Together, the top ten hold approximately 2.6% of the sample.

The time point tag for this specimen amounts to: after neoadjuvant nivolumab, at surgical resection. Patients were newly diagnosed with stage II-IVA oral cavity squamous cell carcinoma and had received no prior systemic or radiation treatment. The cohort was made up of patients with locally advanced, HPV-negative oral cavity squamous cell carcinoma. No culture maintenance or expansion was done, as the peripheral blood mononuclear cells went straight to analysis. The samples were obtained from a longitudinal correlative study of a single-arm phase II trial testing neoadjuvant nivolumab in oral cavity squamous cell carcinoma. Subject-matched pre- and post-treatment PBMCs and tumors from three responders and three non-responders were subjected to genomic DNA-based TCRbeta sequencing. Peripheral blood mononuclear cells were collected once before nivolumab treatment and again after treatment, at the time of surgery. Genomic DNA was isolated from PBMCs using the Maxwell RSC DNA from Cells kit.

Study-wide conclusions, independent of this receptor: After neoadjuvant nivolumab, significantly higher T cell clonality (Gini index) was found within PBMCs in non-responders than in responders. The TCR analyses had only a few patients in each response group, and the authors called for validation in larger cohorts. Higher pretreatment blood Treg/Th17 ratios correlated with both higher pretreatment blood TCRbeta clonality and lower post-treatment tumor TCRbeta clonality.

This TCR was sampled from a person aged 40-85 years with oral cavity squamous cell carcinoma. The rearranged chain carries TRBV5-4 and TRBJ2-5, with 9 junctional bases fitting TRBD2. Specimen: PBMCs, collected after nivolumab (anti-PD-1) treatment. For the CDR3, the sequence is CASSLGSSGSRETQYF. The nucleotide sequence reads TGTGCCAGCAGCTTGGGGAGTAGCGGGAGTAGAGAGACCCAGTACTTC.